The entry below gives a single TCR beta chain sequence along with its context. This entry belongs to a study of T cells in Graves' hyperthyroidism and ophthalmopathy. The overall study: Peripheral blood was drawn at first diagnosis, prior to all treatment.

Amplification yielded TCR beta CDR3 regions, with RNA transcripts as the source. TCR CDR3 underwent first-round RT-PCR with the HTBI primer set. TCRdb re-analysed the multiplex PCR reads in MiXCR, keeping a single row per CDR3 protein. The sample consists of some 500,000 distinct CDR3 sequences, around 22% of them appearing once. CDR3 size: 15 residues. V lost 0 bases to trimming and J lost 5 bases, with 14 bases between them. Germline assignment: CDR1 SGDLS and CDR2 YYNGEE. This rearrangement joins TRBV9 to TRBJ2-5, with D perhaps TRBD2 (7 bases). The source is a woman in her 30s with Graves' ophthalmopathy. Sequencing input: blood. CDR3 nucleotide sequence: TGTGCCAGCAGCGTAGTTGGGGGGGCCCGGGAGACCCAGTACTTC. Translation: CASSVVGGARETQYF.